A selection of T cell receptor beta chains follows, all from one sample in a study of sequential checkpoint blockade in melanoma. Repertoires were generated with immunoSEQ multiplex PCR, while TCRdb's copy carries only in-frame clones and drops some. Of around 18,000 clones listed, under 80% are singletons. The material sequenced was CD8+ T cells sorted from blood (inferred from file names), taken from a patient given nivolumab and ipilimumab in sequence. The receptors originated from a human donor with melanoma. Each CDR3 is given with its conserved first and last residue. A D gene is named only where the DNA matches it firmly. Not all rows give a size; the values are once, few, many and, for expanded clones, a class.

size,V,D,J,CDR3,DNA
once,TRBV25-1,-,TRBJ2-2,CASSELQGGTGELFF,TGTGCCAGCAGTGAATTACAGGGTGGGACCGGGGAGCTGTTTTTT
-,TRBV5-4,TRBD2,TRBJ2-1,CASRTGTSGYNEQFF,TGTGCCAGCAGAACCGGGACTAGCGGTTACAATGAGCAGTTCTTC
-,TRBV18,TRBD2,TRBJ2-1,CASSKVAGAPNEQFF,TGTGCCAGCTCTAAAGTAGCGGGGGCTCCAAATGAGCAGTTCTTC
-,TRBV27,TRBD1,TRBJ2-7,CASSPTGWTYEQYF,TGTGCCAGCAGCCCGACAGGGTGGACCTACGAGCAGTACTTC
-,TRBV15,TRBD1,TRBJ1-2,CATSSRTGRGYGYTF,TGTGCCACCAGCAGCCGGACAGGGAGGGGCTATGGCTACACCTTC
-,TRBV4-3,-,TRBJ1-3,CASSPLQGSGNTIYF,TGCGCCAGCAGCCCGCTGCAGGGATCCGGAAACACCATATATTTT
few,TRBV9,-,TRBJ1-1,CASSQEAKYTEAFF,TGTGCCAGCAGCCAGGAGGCCAAGTACACTGAAGCTTTCTTT
-,TRBV5-6,-,TRBJ2-6,CASSPAGGANVLTF,TGTGCCAGCAGCCCTGCGGGGGGGGCCAACGTCCTGACTTTC
few,TRBV12-5,TRBD1,TRBJ1-2,CASGLGWTGESYTF,TGTGCTAGTGGTTTGGGGTGGACAGGGGAGAGCTACACCTTC
-,TRBV9,TRBD1,TRBJ1-6,CASSVTGVKDSPLHF,TGTGCCAGCAGTGTCACAGGGGTTAAGGATTCACCCCTCCACTTT
-,TRBV7-9,-,TRBJ2-1,CASSSDYTGSYNEQFF,TGTGCCAGCAGCAGTGACTATACGGGGTCCTACAATGAGCAGTTCTTC
once,TRBV6-1,-,TRBJ2-3,CASQALIASTDTQYF,TGTGCCAGCCAGGCCCTAATTGCTAGCACAGATACGCAGTATTTT
few,TRBV7-9,-,TRBJ2-7,CASSEPSEAYEQYF,TGTGCCAGCAGCGAGCCTAGTGAAGCCTACGAGCAGTACTTC
-,TRBV9,TRBD2,TRBJ2-7,CASSVEASGSWEQYF,TGTGCCAGCAGCGTAGAGGCTAGCGGGAGCTGGGAGCAGTACTTC
once,TRBV5-4,-,TRBJ2-5,CASSGGLGETQYF,TGTGCCAGCAGCGGGGGACTGGGAGAGACCCAGTACTTC
-,TRBV9,-,TRBJ1-5,CASSVVRGHRTNSNQPQHF,TGTGCCAGCAGCGTAGTACGAGGGCACAGAACAAATAGCAATCAGCCCCAGCATTTT
few,TRBV13,-,TRBJ2-7,CASSHLGQGLYEQYF,TGTGCCAGCAGCCACCTCGGGCAGGGTCTGTACGAGCAGTACTTC
-,TRBV11-3,-,TRBJ2-3,CASSLEPPLVTDTQYF,TGTGCCAGCAGCTTAGAGCCCCCCCTAGTCACAGATACGCAGTATTTT
-,TRBV11-2,-,TRBJ2-1,CASSSPGEGNEQFF,TGTGCCAGCAGCTCGCCGGGAGAGGGCAATGAGCAGTTCTTC
-,TRBV5-5,-,TRBJ1-3,CASSLRSGSGNTIYF,TGTGCCAGCAGCCTCAGGAGCGGCTCTGGAAACACCATATATTTT
-,TRBV7-2,TRBD2,TRBJ2-2,CASSLASGRRSTGELFF,TGTGCCAGCAGCTTAGCGAGCGGGAGGCGGAGCACCGGGGAGCTGTTTTTT
-,TRBV7-9,TRBD2,TRBJ2-1,CASSHRLAGVYNEQFF,TGTGCCAGCAGCCATAGACTAGCGGGAGTCTACAATGAGCAGTTCTTC
-,TRBV9,-,TRBJ2-2,CASSVAGNTGELFF,TGTGCCAGCAGCGTGGCGGGGAACACCGGGGAGCTGTTTTTT
medium-sized,TRBV9,TRBD1,TRBJ2-7,CASSAETGRTYEQYF,TGTGCCAGCAGCGCTGAGACAGGGCGTACCTACGAGCAGTACTTC
-,TRBV10-3,TRBD2,TRBJ2-3,CAISEGLADTDTQYF,TGTGCCATCAGTGAGGGGCTAGCGGATACAGATACGCAGTATTTT
-,TRBV7-6,-,TRBJ2-5,CASSQASQETQYF,TGTGCCAGCAGCCAAGCATCACAAGAGACCCAGTACTTC
-,TRBV5-6,-,TRBJ1-6,CASSLIGGQSPLHF,TGTGCCAGCAGCTTGATCGGGGGGCAATCACCCCTCCACTTT
-,TRBV14,-,TRBJ2-7,CASSQDPGYEQYF,TGTGCCAGCAGCCAAGATCCGGGTTACGAGCAGTACTTC
-,TRBV6-5,TRBD2,TRBJ2-7,CASSYSTGGGAKEQYF,TGTGCCAGCAGTTACTCGACTGGCGGGGGGGCAAAAGAGCAGTACTTC
-,TRBV7-9,-,TRBJ1-1,CASSPSSEAFF,TGTGCCAGCAGCCCCTCCTCTGAAGCTTTCTTT
-,TRBV4-3,TRBD1,TRBJ2-7,CASSFSGTGESYEQYF,TGCGCCAGCAGTTTTTCCGGGACAGGGGAATCGTACGAGCAGTACTTC
-,TRBV19,TRBD2,TRBJ2-3,CASASEEGGGAYTDTQYF,TGTGCCAGTGCATCGGAGGAGGGCGGGGGGGCCTATACAGATACGCAGTATTTT
-,TRBV6-1,-,TRBJ2-2,CASTITRAGELFF,TGTGCCAGCACTATTACGCGCGCCGGGGAGCTGTTTTTT